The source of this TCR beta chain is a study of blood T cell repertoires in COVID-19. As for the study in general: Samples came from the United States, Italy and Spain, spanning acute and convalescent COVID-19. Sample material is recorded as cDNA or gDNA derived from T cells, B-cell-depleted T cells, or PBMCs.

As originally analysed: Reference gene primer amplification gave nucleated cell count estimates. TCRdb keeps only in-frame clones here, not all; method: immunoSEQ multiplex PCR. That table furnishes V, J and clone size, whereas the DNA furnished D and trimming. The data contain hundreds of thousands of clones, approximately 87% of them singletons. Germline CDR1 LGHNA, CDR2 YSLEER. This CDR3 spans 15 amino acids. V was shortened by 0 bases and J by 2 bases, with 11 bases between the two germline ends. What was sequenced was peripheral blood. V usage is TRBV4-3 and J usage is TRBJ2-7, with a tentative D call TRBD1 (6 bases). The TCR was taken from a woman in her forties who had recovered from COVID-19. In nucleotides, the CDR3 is TGCGCCAGCAGCCAAGATGCAGGGGCGACCTACGAGCAGTACTTC. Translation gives CASSQDAGATYEQYF.